The T cell receptor (beta chain) under discussion was sequenced for a study of T cell repertoires in cytomegalovirus infection (dated by TCRdb to between 2018 and 2020). Context from the whole study: The HLA type of each donor mattered for the analysis, because public TCR beta signatures pointed to carriage of CMV infection along with the matching HLA type. Results and caveats for the whole study, not just this receptor: The ex vivo response was dominated by HLA-C-restricted CMV-specific TCR beta clonotypes, which also provided the single most frequent clonotype in two of eight donors. In both this cohort and an independent roughly 400-donor cohort, the cumulative frequency of public TCR beta family members distinguished carriers of CMV infection plus the relevant HLA type.

This clonotype was seen ten or more times. The target of this receptor is not known. Base quality data are lacking; no much larger clone is found one base away. For sequencing, an Illumina HiSeq 1500 was employed. Starting from the raw public reads, TCRdb applied fastp trimming at Q25, assembled clones with MiXCR and retained in-frame beta chains. Identical CDR3 protein sequences are pooled into one entry, listed with their most common genes and DNA. The sample table holds about 130,000 distinct CDR3 sequences, of which almost 9% were seen once. The ten largest clones capture 10% of the sample. Source material: PBMCs. This receptor was identified in a human donor in good health (CMV status not recorded). Some clones in this sample may be carry-over from other donors' samples.

For the CDR3, the sequence is CASSPGTGGVMNTEAFF. The DNA sequence is given as TGTGCCAGCAGCCCAGGGACAGGGGGCGTCATGAACACTGAAGCTTTCTTT. The chain joins TRBV7-3 to TRBJ1-1; 12 junctional bases match TRBD1. Trimming accounts for 5 bases at V and 0 bases at J, while the number of junction bases matched to no gene is 7. The germline V gene gives CDR1 as SGHTA and CDR2 as FQGTGA. The CDR3 spans 17 residues, from the cysteine through the phenylalanine. The read is trimmed to its CDR3 DNA, 51 bases read in frame from base 1. Extended through the reference TRBV7-3 and TRBJ1-1 proteins, this CDR3 yields the full variable domain: GAGVSQTPSNKVTEKGKYVELRCDPISGHTALYWYRQSLGQGPEFLIYFQGTGAADDSGLPNDRFFAVRPEGSVSTLKIQRTERGDSAVYLCASSPGTGGVMNTEAFFGQGTRLTVV.